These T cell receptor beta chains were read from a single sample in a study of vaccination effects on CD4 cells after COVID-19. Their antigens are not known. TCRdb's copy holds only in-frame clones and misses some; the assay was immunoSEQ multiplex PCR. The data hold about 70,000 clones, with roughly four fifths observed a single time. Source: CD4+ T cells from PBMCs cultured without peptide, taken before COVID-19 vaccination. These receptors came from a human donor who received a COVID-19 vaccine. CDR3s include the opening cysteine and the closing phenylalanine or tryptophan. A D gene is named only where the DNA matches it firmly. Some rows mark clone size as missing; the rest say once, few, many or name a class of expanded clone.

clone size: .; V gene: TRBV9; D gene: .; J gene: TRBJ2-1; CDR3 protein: CASSVRARGKGEQFF; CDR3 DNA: TGTGCCAGCAGCGTCAGGGCAAGGGGAAAAGGAGAGCAGTTCTTC
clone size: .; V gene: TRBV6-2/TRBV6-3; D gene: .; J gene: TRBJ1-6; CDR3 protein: CASSWDMRSDSPLHF; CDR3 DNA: TGTGCCAGCAGTTGGGACATGAGGAGTGATTCACCCCTCCACTTT
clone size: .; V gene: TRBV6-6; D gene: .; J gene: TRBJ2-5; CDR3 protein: CASSYSGQETQYF; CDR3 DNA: TGTGCCAGCAGTTATAGCGGCCAAGAGACCCAGTACTTC
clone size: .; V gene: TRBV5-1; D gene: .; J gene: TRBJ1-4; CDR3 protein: CASSRGGESEKLFF; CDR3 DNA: TGCGCCAGCAGCCGAGGAGGAGAAAGTGAAAAACTGTTTTTT
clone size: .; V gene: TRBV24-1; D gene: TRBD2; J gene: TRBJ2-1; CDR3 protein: CATSDHSGTSGGRANNEQFF; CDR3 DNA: TGTGCCACCAGTGATCACTCCGGGACTAGCGGGGGGCGGGCAAACAATGAGCAGTTCTTC
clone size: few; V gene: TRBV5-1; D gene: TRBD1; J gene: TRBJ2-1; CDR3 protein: CASSLQGSEQFF; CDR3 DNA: TGCGCCAGCAGCTTACAGGGGAGTGAGCAGTTCTTC
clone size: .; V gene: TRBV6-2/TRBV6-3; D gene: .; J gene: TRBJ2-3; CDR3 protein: CASSYPRQTDTQYF; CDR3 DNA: TGTGCCAGCAGTTACCCGCGACAGACAGATACGCAGTATTTT
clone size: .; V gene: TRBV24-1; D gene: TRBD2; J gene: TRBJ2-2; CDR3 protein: CATSDRGLAGFGELFF; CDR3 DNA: TGTGCCACCAGTGATCGGGGACTAGCGGGGTTTGGGGAGCTGTTTTTT
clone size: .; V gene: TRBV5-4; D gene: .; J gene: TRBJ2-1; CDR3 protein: CASSLAPDSYNEQFF; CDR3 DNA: TGTGCCAGCAGCTTGGCCCCAGACTCCTACAATGAGCAGTTCTTC
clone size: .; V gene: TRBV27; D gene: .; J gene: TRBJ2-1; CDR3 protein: CASSLAAGEQFF; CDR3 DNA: TGTGCCAGCAGTTTAGCGGCAGGGGAGCAGTTCTTC
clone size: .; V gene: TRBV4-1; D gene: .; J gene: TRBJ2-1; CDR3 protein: CASSHLGDGASSYNEQFF; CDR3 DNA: TGCGCCAGCAGCCATCTGGGGGACGGGGCAAGCTCCTACAATGAGCAGTTCTTC
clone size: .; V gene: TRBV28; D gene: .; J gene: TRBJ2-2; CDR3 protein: CASSPPGRSPGELFF; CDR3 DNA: TGTGCCAGCAGTCCCCCGGGACGGAGCCCCGGGGAGCTGTTTTTT
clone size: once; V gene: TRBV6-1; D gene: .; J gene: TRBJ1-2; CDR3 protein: CASIRVGISYGYTF; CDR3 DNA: TGTGCCAGCATTCGTGTTGGGATAAGCTATGGCTACACCTTC
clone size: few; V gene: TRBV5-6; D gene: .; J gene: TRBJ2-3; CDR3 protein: CASSPYTDTQYF; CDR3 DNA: TGTGCCAGCAGCCCGTACACAGATACGCAGTATTTT
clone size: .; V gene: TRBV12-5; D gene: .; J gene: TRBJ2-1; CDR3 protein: CASGPNTGPPFF; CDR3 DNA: TGTGCTAGTGGCCCTAATACAGGACCCCCGTTCTTC
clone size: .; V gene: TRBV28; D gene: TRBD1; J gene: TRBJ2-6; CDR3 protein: CATLLQGAVNVLTF; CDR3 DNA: TGTGCCACCTTGTTACAGGGGGCAGTAAACGTCCTGACTTTC
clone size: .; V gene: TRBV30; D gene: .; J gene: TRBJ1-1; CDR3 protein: CAWSVYRRQPGAFF; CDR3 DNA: TGTGCCTGGAGTGTATACCGGAGGCAGCCGGGAGCTTTCTTT
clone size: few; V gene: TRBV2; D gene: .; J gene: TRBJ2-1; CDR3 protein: CASTLDRSGNNEQFF; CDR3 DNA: TGTGCCAGCACACTAGACAGGTCGGGCAACAATGAGCAGTTCTTC
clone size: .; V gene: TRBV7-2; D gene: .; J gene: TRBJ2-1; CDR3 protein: CASSLSVQQFF; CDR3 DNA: TGTGCCAGCAGCTTATCAGTTCAGCAGTTCTTC
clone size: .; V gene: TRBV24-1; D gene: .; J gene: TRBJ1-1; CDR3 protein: CATQGHQNTEAFF; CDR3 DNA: TGTGCCACCCAAGGACACCAGAACACTGAAGCTTTCTTT
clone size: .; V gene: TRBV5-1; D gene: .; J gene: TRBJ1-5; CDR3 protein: CASSLDSAGNQPQHF; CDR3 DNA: TGCGCCAGCAGCCTGGACAGCGCGGGCAATCAGCCCCAGCATTTT
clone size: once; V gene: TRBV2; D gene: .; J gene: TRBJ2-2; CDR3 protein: CASSQGGTGELFF; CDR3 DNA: TGTGCCAGCAGTCAGGGTGGCACCGGGGAGCTGTTTTTT
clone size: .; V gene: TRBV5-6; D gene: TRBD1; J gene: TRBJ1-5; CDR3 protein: CASSLTGELQPQHF; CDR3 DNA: TGTGCCAGCAGCTTAACAGGGGAACTGCAGCCCCAGCATTTT
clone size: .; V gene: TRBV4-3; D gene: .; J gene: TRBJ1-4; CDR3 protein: CASSQGGQIGEKLFF; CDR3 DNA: TGCGCCAGCAGCCAAGGCGGGCAAATCGGTGAAAAACTGTTTTTT
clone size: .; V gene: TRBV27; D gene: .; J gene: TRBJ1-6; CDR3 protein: CASSINQGWNSPLHF; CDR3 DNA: TGTGCCAGCAGCATAAACCAGGGGTGGAATTCACCCCTCCACTTT
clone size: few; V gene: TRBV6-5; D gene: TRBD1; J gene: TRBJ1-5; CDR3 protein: CASARDRASNQPQHF; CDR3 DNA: TGTGCCAGCGCCCGGGACAGGGCTAGCAATCAGCCCCAGCATTTT
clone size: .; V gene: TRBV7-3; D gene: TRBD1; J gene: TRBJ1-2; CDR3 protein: CASGVTGVSGYTF; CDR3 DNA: TGTGCCAGCGGAGTGACAGGGGTGTCCGGCTACACCTTC
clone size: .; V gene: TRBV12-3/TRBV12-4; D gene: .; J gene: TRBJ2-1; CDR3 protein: CASSLGADNEQFF; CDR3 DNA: TGTGCCAGCAGTTTAGGGGCGGACAATGAGCAGTTCTTC
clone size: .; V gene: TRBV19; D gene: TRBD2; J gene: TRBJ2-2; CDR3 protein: CASSILGGGAGELFF; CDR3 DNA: TGTGCCAGTAGTATTTTGGGCGGGGGGGCCGGGGAGCTGTTTTTT
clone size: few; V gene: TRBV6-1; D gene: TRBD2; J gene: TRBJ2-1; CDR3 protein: CASSEGWALAGAYNEQFF; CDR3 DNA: TGTGCCAGCAGTGAAGGGTGGGCGCTAGCGGGGGCATACAATGAGCAGTTCTTC
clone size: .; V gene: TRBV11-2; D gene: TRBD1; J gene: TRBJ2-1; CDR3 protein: CASSLGPPDRGSGNEQFF; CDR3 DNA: TGTGCCAGCAGCTTAGGACCACCAGACAGGGGTTCTGGCAATGAGCAGTTCTTC
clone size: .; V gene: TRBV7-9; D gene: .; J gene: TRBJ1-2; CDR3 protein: CASSLASGGYGYTF; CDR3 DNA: TGTGCCAGCAGCTTAGCCTCAGGCGGCTATGGCTACACCTTC
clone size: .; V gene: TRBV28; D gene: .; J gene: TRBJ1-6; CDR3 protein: CASSFLREPSYNSPLHF; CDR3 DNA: TGTGCCAGCAGTTTTCTCCGGGAACCCTCCTATAATTCACCCCTCCACTTT
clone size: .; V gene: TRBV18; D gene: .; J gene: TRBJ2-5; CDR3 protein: CASSSSQETQYF; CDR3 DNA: TGTGCCAGCTCCTCGTCCCAAGAGACCCAGTACTTC
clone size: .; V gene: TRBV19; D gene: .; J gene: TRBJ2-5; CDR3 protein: CASGDRGEASETQYF; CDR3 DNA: TGTGCCAGTGGTGATCGGGGCGAGGCTTCGGAGACCCAGTACTTC
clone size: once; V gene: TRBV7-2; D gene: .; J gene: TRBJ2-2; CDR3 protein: CASSLHLGGTGELFF; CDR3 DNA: TGTGCCAGCAGCTTACATTTAGGGGGCACCGGGGAGCTGTTTTTT
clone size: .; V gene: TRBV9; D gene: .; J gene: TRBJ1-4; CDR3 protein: CASSVGGVYNEKLFF; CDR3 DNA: TGTGCCAGCAGCGTAGGAGGGGTTTATAATGAAAAACTGTTTTTT
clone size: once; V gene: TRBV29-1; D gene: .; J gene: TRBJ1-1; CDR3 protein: CSVVGQGNTEAFF; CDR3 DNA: TGCAGCGTTGTAGGACAAGGTAACACTGAAGCTTTCTTT
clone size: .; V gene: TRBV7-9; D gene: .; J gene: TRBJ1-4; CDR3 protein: CASSPRRATNEKLFF; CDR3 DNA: TGTGCCAGCAGCCCCCGAAGGGCAACTAATGAAAAACTGTTTTTT
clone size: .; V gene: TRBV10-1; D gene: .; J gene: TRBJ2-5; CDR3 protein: CASSRDLQETQYF; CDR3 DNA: TGCGCCAGCAGTAGGGACCTCCAAGAGACCCAGTACTTC
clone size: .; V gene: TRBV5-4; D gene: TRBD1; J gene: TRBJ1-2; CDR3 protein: CASSLEGAGYGYTF; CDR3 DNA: TGTGCCAGCAGCTTGGAGGGGGCGGGTTATGGCTACACCTTC
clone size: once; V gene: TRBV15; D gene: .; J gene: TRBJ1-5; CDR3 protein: CATSRVQGPNQPQHF; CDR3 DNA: TGTGCCACCAGCAGGGTTCAGGGGCCCAATCAGCCCCAGCATTTT
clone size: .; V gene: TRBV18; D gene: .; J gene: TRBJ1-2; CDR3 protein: CASSERTDYGYTF; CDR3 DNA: TGTGCCAGCTCCGAAAGGACGGACTATGGCTACACCTTC
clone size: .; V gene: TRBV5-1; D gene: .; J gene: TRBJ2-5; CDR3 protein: CASSLGGGQETQYF; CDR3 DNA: TGCGCCAGCAGCCTGGGTGGCGGACAAGAGACCCAGTACTTC
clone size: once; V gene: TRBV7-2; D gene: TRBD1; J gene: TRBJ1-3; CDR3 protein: CASRMTGGGNTIYF; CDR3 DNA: TGTGCCAGCAGGATGACAGGGGGCGGAAACACCATATATTTT
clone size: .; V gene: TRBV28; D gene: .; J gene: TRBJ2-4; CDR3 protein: CASSLGPPQGAKNIQYF; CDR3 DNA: TGTGCCAGCAGTTTAGGACCCCCTCAGGGAGCCAAAAACATTCAGTACTTC
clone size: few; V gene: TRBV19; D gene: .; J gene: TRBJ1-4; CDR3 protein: CASTSQPMATNEKLFF; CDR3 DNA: TGTGCCAGTACGTCACAGCCTATGGCAACTAATGAAAAACTGTTTTTT